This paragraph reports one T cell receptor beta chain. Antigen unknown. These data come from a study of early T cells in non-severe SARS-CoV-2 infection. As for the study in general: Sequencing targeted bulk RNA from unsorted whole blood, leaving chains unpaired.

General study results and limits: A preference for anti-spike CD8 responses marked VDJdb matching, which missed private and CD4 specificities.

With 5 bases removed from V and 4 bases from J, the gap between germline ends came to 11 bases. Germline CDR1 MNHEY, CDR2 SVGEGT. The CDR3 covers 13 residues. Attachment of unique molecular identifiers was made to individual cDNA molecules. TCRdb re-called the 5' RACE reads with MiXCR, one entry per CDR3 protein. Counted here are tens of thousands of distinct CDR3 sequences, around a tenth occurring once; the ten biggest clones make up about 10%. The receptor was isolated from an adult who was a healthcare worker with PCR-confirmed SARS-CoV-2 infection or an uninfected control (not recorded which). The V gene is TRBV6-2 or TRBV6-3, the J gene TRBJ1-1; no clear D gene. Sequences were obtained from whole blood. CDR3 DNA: TGTGCCAGCAGTCCCCCGAGTGGCACTGAAGCTTTCTTT. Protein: CASSPPSGTEAFF.